The 7 T cell receptor beta chains given below trace back to one sample, sequenced in a study of read filtering for tumor transcriptome and immune sequencing. From approximately 430 ng of RNA, a library with molecular barcoded alpha/delta and beta/gamma adaptors was made. TCRdb ran MiXCR on the reads and lists one entry per CDR3 protein. The table shows some 24,000 distinct CDR3 sequences, with approximately 23% occurring only once. Sequencing was carried out using a population of CD138-negative cells sorted from bone marrow. These receptors all stem from a donor aged 40 or older with multiple myeloma.

This clonotype was seen more than once but under ten times. The genes are TRBV7-6 and TRBJ2-2, with D unclear. Trimming stripped 1 base from V and 4 bases from J, with 7 bases between. Per the germline V gene, CDR1 is SGHVS and CDR2 is FNYEAQ. The length of the CDR3 is 14 residues. CDR3 loop: CASSLGRSTGELFF. The CDR3 DNA follows: TGTGCCAGCAGCTTAGGGCGGAGCACCGGGGAGCTGTTTTTT.

At least ten counts were recorded for this clonotype. The V gene is TRBV3-1, the J gene TRBJ2-2, with a tentative D call TRBD1 (6 bases). Between the trimmed V and J ends, which lost 3 bases and 7 bases, there was a span of 9 bases. The V gene's germline CDR1 is LGHDT and CDR2 YNNKEL (reference sequence). The CDR3 is 13 residues long. The CDR3 nucleotides read TGTGCCAGCAGCCACAGGGGTGGCGGGGAGCTGTTTTTT. Its translation is CASSHRGGGELFF.

The J gene is TRBJ2-1, the V gene TRBV7-9, with 10 bases fitting TRBD1. Germline CDR1 SEHNR, CDR2 FQNEAQ (reference sequence). This CDR3 has 16 amino acids. The ends lost 1 base at V and 5 bases at J; junction bases unmatched: 5. The CDR3 reads CASSLVLGTGDNEQFF. DNA for the CDR3: TGTGCCAGCAGCTTAGTATTGGGGACAGGGGACAATGAGCAGTTCTTC.

With respect to this clonotype: Likely a read error: the CDR3 ends without its conserved phenylalanine or tryptophan. This rearrangement joins TRBV2 to TRBJ2-5; a weak D match, TRBD2 (6 bases). This CDR3 spans 14 amino acids. Germline-derived CDR1 and CDR2 are SNHLY and FYNNEI. CDR3 sequence (DNA): TGTGCAAGCAAGGAGGGGTTGAATCAAGAGATCCAGTACCTC. Translated: CASKEGLNQEIQYL.

This clonotype was seen at least ten times. J is TRBJ1-4 and V is TRBV11-2, with 9 bases identical to TRBD1. CDR1 and CDR2 (germline): SGHAT, FQNNGV. V lost 5 bases to trimming and J lost 8 bases; unmatched junction nucleotides: 9. The CDR3 extends over 15 amino acids. The CDR3 here is CASSHGTGMKEKLFF. Here the CDR3 DNA reads TGTGCCAGCAGCCACGGGACAGGGATGAAAGAAAAACTGTTTTTT.

This clonotype was counted many times. The chain uses TRBV7-2 and TRBJ2-5; D unclear. Germline-derived CDR1 and CDR2 are SGHTA and FQGNSA. V lost 3 bases and J 5 bases, leaving 4 bases between the germline ends. The CDR3 has 11 residues. CDR3 in amino acids: CASSFKETQYF. DNA for the CDR3: TGTGCCAGCAGCTTTAAGGAGACCCAGTACTTC.

The rearrangement links TRBV4-1 to TRBJ2-5, with a tentative D call TRBD1 (5 bases). The CDR3 runs 16 residues. V dropped 0 bases and J dropped 1 base, with 12 bases sitting between them. The germline V gene has CDR1 MGHRA and CDR2 YSYEKL. The CDR3 DNA follows: TGCGCCAGCAGCCAAGAGCCAGGGAACATCCAAGAGACCCAGTACTTC. Encoded protein: CASSQEPGNIQETQYF.